The source of this T cell receptor (beta chain) is a study of shared clonotypes between healthy human individuals. The data were produced by immunoSEQ multiplex PCR, yet TCRdb's version contains in-frame clones alone and is incomplete. The sample holds 550,000 to 600,000 clones, about 80% seen once. Unsorted samples, those not sorted, used roughly 100 million PBMCs for genomic DNA. This clone occurred once. Specimen: PBMCs. This clonotype originated in a woman aged 40 to 50 in good health. Some clones in this sample may be carry-over from other donors' samples.

The DNA for the CDR3 is TGTGCCAGCAGTGCCCGAGGGGGATCTAATCAGCCCCAGCATTTT. This encodes CASSARGGSNQPQHF. J is TRBJ1-5 and V is TRBV2, with D maybe TRBD1 (6 bases). CDR1 is SNHLY and CDR2 is FYNNEI in the germline V gene. V was clipped by 4 bases and J by 4 bases, with 14 bases between them. The CDR3 is made up of 15 amino acids. The full variable domain, its missing parts supplied by reference TRBV2 and TRBJ1-5, is EPEVTQTPSHQVTQMGQEVILRCVPISNHLYFYWYRQILGQKVEFLVSFYNNEISEKSEIFDDQFSVERPDGSNFTLKIRSTKLEDSAMYFCASSARGGSNQPQHFGDGTRLSIL.